These 3 T cell receptor beta chains originate from one sample sequenced in a study of T cell responses to AZD1222 COVID-19 vaccine. The data were produced by immunoSEQ multiplex PCR, yet TCRdb's version contains in-frame clones alone and is incomplete. The data hold approximately 130,000 clones, with 92% observed a single time. The source material was peripheral blood, sampled on day 0 of AZD1222 vaccination. The receptor set was obtained from an adult in good health.

The gene calls are TRBV7-9 and TRBJ1-5; 9 bases agree with TRBD1. Trimming at V came to 0 bases and at J to 2 bases, leaving 2 bases not matched to a gene. The germline CDR1 and CDR2 sequences are SEHNR and FQNEAQ (reference sequence). The CDR3 is 16 residues long. CDR3 nucleotides: TGTGCCAGCAGCTTAGCTGGGACAGGGCGCAATCAGCCCCAGCATTTT. Encoded protein: CASSLAGTGRNQPQHF. The complete variable domain, with remaining parts taken from reference TRBV7-9 and TRBJ1-5, reads DTGVSQNPRHKITKRGQNVTFRCDPISEHNRLYWYRQTLGQGPEFLTYFQNEAQLEKSRLLSDRFSAERPKGSFSTLEIQRTEQGDSAMYLCASSLAGTGRNQPQHFGDGTRLSIL.

Regarding this clone: This sample also contains other DNA sequences that code for the same CDR3. This chain connects TRBV27 to TRBJ2-1, with D possibly TRBD2 on 6 matching bases. V dropped 3 bases and J dropped 0 bases, with 9 bases sitting between them. The V gene's germline CDR1 is MNHEY and CDR2 SMNVEV (reference sequence). The CDR3 loop spans 15 amino acids. CDR3 sequence reads: CASSFVGSSYNEQFF. DNA of the CDR3: TGTGCCAGCAGTTTTGTCGGGAGCTCCTACAATGAGCAGTTCTTC.

This clone was found once. V usage is TRBV27 and J usage is TRBJ2-1; a weak D match, TRBD1 (6 bases). Germline loops: CDR1 MNHEY, CDR2 SMNVEV (reference sequence). The CDR3 has 15 residues. V lost 2 bases and J lost 4, with 12 bases in between. The CDR3 region has the DNA TGTGCCAGCAGTTTAGCGGCCAGGGGTTACAATGAGCAGTTCTTC. Its translation: CASSLAARGYNEQFF.